This T cell receptor beta chain was sequenced for a study of CD8 T cells in Susac syndrome (dated by TCRdb to the late 2010s). A note on the overall study: Whether CD8+ T cell activation and differentiation in Susac syndrome was antigen driven was tested using repertoire sequencing.

Findings and caveats that apply to the study as a whole: The number of individuals in the TCR sequencing and HLA analysis was recognized as being relatively small.

RNA was extracted using the RNeasy kit, and roughly 0.5 to 1 microgram was reverse transcribed with random hexamers. TCR beta CDR3 regions were amplified with the immunoSEQ multiplex PCR assay covering 54 Vbeta and 13 Jbeta segments. To correct PCR amplification bias, a synthetic template baseline was used for both primer optimization and computational correction. For the original study's pipeline: Only productive sequences were kept, with reads annotated to V, D and J genes according to IMGT and analyzed in immunoSEQ Analyzer. To calculate clonality, Shannon entropy was normalized by log2 of the number of productive unique sequences and then subtracted from one. For each patient and control, public and private clones were evaluated among the 100 most prevalent clones. Clones were defined as Susac-specific when absent from the healthy and MS cohorts, from approximately 1,100 published viral clones and from other ImmuneACCESS disease sequences. Through fastp at Q25 and MiXCR, TCRdb rebuilt clones from the public reads, retaining in-frame beta chains. All rows with the same CDR3 protein become a single entry with the most common DNA and genes. Here the V and J calls rest on TCRdb's processing, not on the authors' analysis. The sample data list around 130,000 distinct CDR3 sequences, and about 95% of these were observed just once. The ten largest make up about 0.13% of the sample.

A word on this clonotype: The antigen it binds to is not known. No base-level quality is on record; no much larger clone is a single base apart.

High-throughput TCR beta sequencing profiled peripheral blood CD8+ and CD4+ T cells from healthy donors, Susac syndrome patients and multiple sclerosis patients. The multiple sclerosis controls were treatment-naive patients who had stable or active relapsing-remitting disease and met the revised McDonald criteria. Bulk CD8+ and CD4+ T cells were purified by magnetic negative isolation, whereas CD8+ TEMRA cells were enriched by FACS. Blood was collected in EDTA tubes and processed within 24 hours, with PBMCs isolated through density gradient centrifugation. PBMCs intended for TCR sequencing were frozen in liquid nitrogen and were later thawed in a 37 degrees C water bath. The sorted or isolated CD4+, CD8+ and CD8+ TEMRA cells reached a purity of at least 90%. Germline trimming: 6 bases from V, 7 bases from J; junction bases outside gene matches: 6. The CDR3 spans 14 residues, from the cysteine through the phenylalanine. Only CDR3 DNA remains: 42 bases, in frame from the first base. Based on the germline V gene, the CDR1 and CDR2 sequences are KGHSH and LQKENI.

This sequence uses TRBV18 and TRBJ1-6, with 7 central nucleotides matching TRBD1. Sequencing input: CD4+ T cells from PBMCs. This clonotype was obtained from a human donor with multiple sclerosis. The CDR3 protein sequence reads: CASSLDRVNSPLHF. The nucleotides read TGTGCCAGCTCCCTCGACAGGGTCAATTCACCCCTCCACTTT. The CDR3 plus the reference TRBV18 and TRBJ1-6 genes for the other parts give the full variable domain: NAGVMQNPRHLVRRRGQEARLRCSPMKGHSHVYWYRQLPEEGLKFMVYLQKENIIDESGMPKERFSAEFPKEGPSILRIQQVVRGDSAAYFCASSLDRVNSPLHFGNGTRLTVT.